Here is one TCR beta chain with its context. Its specific antigen is unknown. Per-nucleotide qualities are absent, and no much larger clonotype sits a single base away. TCRbeta CDR3 regions were amplified from genomic DNA using the immunoSEQ Assay, a bias-controlled multiplex PCR. In the original analysis: Nucleated cell counts per sample were estimated from amplification of reference gene primers within the assay. Sequence reads were collapsed and filtered to measure the absolute abundance of every unique TCRbeta CDR3 rearrangement. For each sample, productive Simpson clonality was calculated by taking the square root of Simpson's diversity index across productive rearrangements. As stored in TCRdb, this immuneACCESS dataset retains in-frame rearrangements with V and J assigned. A fraction of the clones does not appear; measured against another copy, unresolved V genes explain less than half of the discrepancy, and the remainder lacks a known reason. The DNA was the basis for D and trimming; V, J and clone size are from that table. The sample table records 70,000 to 80,000 clones; about 91% of these occur just once. The top ten clonotypes cover less than 6% of the sample.

This specimen belongs to a study of blood T cell repertoires in COVID-19 (dated by TCRdb to about 2020). As for the study more broadly: The collaborator samples originated in the United States, Italy and Spain and spanned the acute and convalescent phases of COVID-19. The samples were drawn from two sources: the first 160 participants of the ongoing ImmuneRACE study, and 1,200 or so subjects contributed by 6 global collaborators. Nearly every sample came with metadata listing a de-identified subject ID, COVID-19 status, age in years and sex. Where available, HLA class I and class II types were obtained from metadata supplied by the sample provider rather than from assay-based typing. Subjects who had been exposed to COVID-19, were actively infected with it, or had recovered from it provided the deeply sampled blood TCRbeta repertoires that made up the dataset. A freely available public database, intended as a resource for researchers studying the immune response to SARS-CoV-2, is where the repertoires were released. The prospective study material was composed of cDNA or gDNA derived from T cells, B-cell-depleted T cells, or PBMCs. Paper-wide results and their limitations: Clinical and demographic metadata were provided uncurated, with the amount varying by source and participant.

V is cut back by 7 bases and J by 2 bases, with 13 bases in the junction unmatched. Including cysteine and phenylalanine, the CDR3 has 16 amino acids. Only the CDR3 part of the read is kept: 48 bases, read in frame from the first base. The germline V gene supplies CDR1 SQVTM and CDR2 ANQGSEA. Each collaborating institution followed its own protocols to collect whole blood in K2EDTA tubes. Collaborator samples were shipped for TCRbeta analysis as frozen whole blood, isolated PBMCs, or DNA extracted from either sample type. Sequencing input: peripheral blood. The rearranged chain carries TRBV29-1 and TRBJ1-4, with 7 junctional bases fitting TRBD1. This sequence was found in an older woman with active COVID-19. The CDR3 region reads CSALRGGTGTNEKLFF. The nucleotides read TGCAGCGCCCTGAGAGGGGGCACAGGGACTAATGAAAAACTGTTTTTT.